These 22 T cell receptor beta chains originate from one sample sequenced in a study of blood T cell repertoires in COVID-19. Produced via immunoSEQ multiplex PCR; TCRdb's table is partial and in-frame only. The sample lists approximately 150,000 clones, roughly 93% seen once, with less than 2% in the top ten. Sequencing was carried out using peripheral blood. The origin of the receptors is a woman aged 60-75 years with COVID-19, enrolled during active disease.

The rearrangement uses TRBV19 and TRBJ2-7, with 9 bases aligning to TRBD1. J was trimmed by 5 bases and V by 9 bases; bases with no gene match: 8. Germline V gene lookup returns CDR1 LNHDA and CDR2 SQIVND (reference sequence). The CDR3 runs to 13 residues. CDR3 amino acids: CASRGQGLNEQYF. CDR3 nucleotide sequence: TGTGCCAGCAGGGGACAGGGATTGAACGAGCAGTACTTC.

The chain recombines TRBV5-5 with TRBJ2-3, with TRBD2 matching over 13 bases. Unmatched junction bases numbered 8, after V lost 4 bases and J lost 6 bases. Germline V CDR1 and CDR2: SGHKS, YYEKEE (reference sequence). The CDR3 is 16 amino acids. The CDR3 sequence is CASSATSGGAGDTQYF. The CDR3 DNA follows: TGTGCCAGCAGCGCAACTAGCGGGGGGGCAGGGGATACGCAGTATTTT.

Notes on this clone: Additional DNA sequences in this sample encode the identical CDR3. The chain recombines TRBV5-4 with TRBJ1-2, with D perhaps TRBD1 (6 bases). CDR1 is SGHNT, CDR2 YYREEE, per germline (reference sequence). This CDR3 has 12 amino acids. V was cut by 4 bases and J by 8 bases, with 12 bases left in between. The CDR3 sequence: CASSLDRRGYTF. The CDR3 nucleotides read TGTGCCAGCAGCCTGGACAGACGGGGCTACACCTTC.

Here the CDR3 reads CASSPGQIDTDTQYF. The DNA for the CDR3 is TGTGCCAGCAGCCCGGGACAGATAGACACAGATACGCAGTATTTT. The J gene is TRBJ2-3, the V gene TRBV9; 7 positions agree with TRBD1. The junction had 7 bases not matched to a gene; V was cut back by 4 bases and J by 2 bases. Per the germline V gene, CDR1 is SGDLS and CDR2 is YYNGEE. The CDR3 runs to 15 residues.

The gene calls are TRBV24-1 and TRBJ2-7; D might be TRBD1 (6 bases). V lost 7 bases and J lost 0, with 15 bases in between. This CDR3 region has 15 residues. Germline values: CDR1 KGHDR, CDR2 SFDVKD. Here the CDR3 DNA reads TGTGCCACCAGGATGGGCGAGGGGGACTCCTACGAGCAGTACTTC. Encoded protein: CATRMGEGDSYEQYF.

The chain combines TRBV12-5 with TRBJ2-1; D is undetermined. CDR3 size: 14 residues. Germline-derived CDR1 and CDR2 are LGHNT and FRNRAP. V lost 1 base and J lost 9, with 13 bases in between. CDR3 bases: TGTGCTAGTGGTTTGGGATCTAGGCTAGGTGAGCAGTTCTTC. It encodes CASGLGSRLGEQFF.

This clone is a singleton in its sample. The V gene is TRBV30, the J gene TRBJ2-3; perhaps TRBD1 as D (5 bases). Germline CDR1 is GTSNPN and CDR2 is SVGIG (reference sequence). This CDR3 spans 13 amino acids. Trimming pared 4 bases from V and 3 bases from J, leaving 11 bases between. The CDR3 DNA reads as TGTGCCTGGACGACAGCCGGGACAGATACGCAGTATTTT. It translates to CAWTTAGTDTQYF.

CDR3 protein: CASSFPGTGDVNDEQYF. CDR3 coding DNA: TGTGCCAGCAGCTTTCCCGGGACAGGGGACGTGAACGACGAGCAGTACTTC. The chain carries TRBV7-9 and TRBJ2-7, with 10 bases matching TRBD1. With V trimmed by 3 bases and J by 5 bases, 13 bases remained unmatched. The CDR3 runs to 17 residues. CDR1 SEHNR and CDR2 FQNEAQ come from the germline V gene (reference sequence). The complete variable domain, with remaining parts taken from reference TRBV7-9 and TRBJ2-7, reads DTGVSQNPRHKITKRGQNVTFRCDPISEHNRLYWYRQTLGQGPEFLTYFQNEAQLEKSRLLSDRFSAERPKGSFSTLEIQRTEQGDSAMYLCASSFPGTGDVNDEQYFGPGTRLTVT.

This rearrangement joins TRBV15 to TRBJ1-3, with a weak D call TRBD1 (6 bases). The germline V gene has CDR1 LNHNV and CDR2 YYDKDF (reference sequence). Trimming stripped 3 bases from V and 0 bases from J, with 9 bases between. CDR3 length: 15 residues. CDR3 nucleotide sequence: TGTGCCACCAGCAGCGGACAGCTCTCTGGAAACACCATATATTTT. Its protein is CATSSGQLSGNTIYF. Full variable domain (rest looked up from reference TRBV15 and TRBJ1-3): DAMVIQNPRYQVTQFGKPVTLSCSQTLNHNVMYWYQQKSSQAPKLLFHYYDKDFNNEADTPDNFQSRRPNTSFCFLDIRSPGLGDTAMYLCATSSGQLSGNTIYFGEGSWLTVV.

CDR3 amino acids: CASSQIGGQETQYF. In DNA, the CDR3 is TGCGCCAGCAGCCAAATCGGGGGACAAGAGACCCAGTACTTC. The V gene is TRBV4-3, the J gene TRBJ2-5; possible D gene TRBD2, 6 bases. This CDR3 region has 14 residues. The germline V gene has CDR1 LGHNA and CDR2 YSLEER. Between the trimmed V and J ends, which lost 2 bases and 2 bases, there was a span of 9 bases.

V usage is TRBV7-9 and J usage is TRBJ1-6; unclear D gene. The CDR3 runs 13 residues. Between the trimmed V and J ends, which lost 2 bases and 13 bases, there was a span of 12 bases. The germline V gene has CDR1 SEHNR and CDR2 FQNEAQ (reference sequence). As DNA, the CDR3 is TGTGCCAGCAGCTTAATCCCTTGGGCTCCCCTCCACTTT. It specifies CASSLIPWAPLHF.

This chain links TRBV7-2 with TRBJ2-5; the match to TRBD2 covers 8 bases. Germline V gives CDR1 SGHTA, CDR2 FQGNSA. CDR3 size: 18 residues. After removal of 5 bases from V and 5 bases from J, the junction contained 19 bases not matched to a gene. Here the CDR3 DNA reads TGTGCCAGCAGCCAGCAGGGACTAGTCGGGACGGGGAGGGAGACCCAGTACTTC. Its translation is CASSQQGLVGTGRETQYF.

The chain is built from TRBV19 and TRBJ1-3; D ambiguous. V lost 9 bases and J lost 0, with 9 bases in between. There are 13 residues in the CDR3. In germline, CDR1 is LNHDA, CDR2 SQIVND (reference sequence). Written as DNA, the CDR3 is TGTGCCAGCCGCAGAAACTCTGGAAACACCATATATTTT. The encoded protein is CASRRNSGNTIYF.

This rearrangement joins TRBV29-1 to TRBJ2-2; 8 positions agree with TRBD1. Germline values: CDR1 SQVTM, CDR2 ANQGSEA. The V and J ends lost 6 bases and 0 bases, in that order; junction bases with no gene match: 6. This CDR3 contains 15 residues. The CDR3, as DNA: TGCAGCGTCCCCCTGGGACAGGCGAACACCGGGGAGCTGTTTTTT. Protein product: CSVPLGQANTGELFF.

CDR3 protein: CASSPEATNEKLFF. The CDR3 DNA follows: TGTGCCAGCTCCCCAGAGGCAACTAATGAAAAACTGTTTTTT. The chain recombines TRBV7-2 with TRBJ1-4; D remains unclear. Per the germline V gene, CDR1 is SGHTA and CDR2 is FQGNSA. This CDR3 contains 14 residues. V was trimmed by 8 bases and J by 0 bases, leaving 10 bases between them. Variable domain in full (rest from reference TRBV7-2 and TRBJ1-4): GAGVSQSPSNKVTEKGKDVELRCDPISGHTALYWYRQSLGQGLEFLIYFQGNSAPDKSGLPSDRFSAERTGGSVSTLTIQRTQQEDSAVYLCASSPEATNEKLFFGSGTQLSVL.

The V call is TRBV6-6, the J call TRBJ2-7; 11 positions agree with TRBD1. Germline V gene lookup returns CDR1 MNHNY and CDR2 SVGAGI (reference sequence). Losses at the gene ends were 6 bases for V and 2 bases for J; bases not matched to a gene: 21. CDR3 size: 20 residues. CDR3 nucleotides: TGTGCCAGCAGCTCGCGGCCGGCCGGGGACAGGGGGTATAGGGCCTACGAGCAGTACTTC. Its protein is CASSSRPAGDRGYRAYEQYF.

V is TRBV2 and J is TRBJ2-1; tentatively, D is TRBD2 (6 bases). Germline loops: CDR1 SNHLY, CDR2 FYNNEI. The CDR3 contains 15 residues. V was trimmed by 8 bases and J by 2 bases, leaving 16 bases between them. The CDR3 here is CASGSSGNPYNEQFF. CDR3 DNA sequence: TGTGCCAGCGGAAGTAGCGGAAATCCCTACAATGAGCAGTTCTTC.

The chain has TRBV7-2 and TRBJ1-4, with D perhaps matching TRBD1 (5 bases). Trimming removed 1 base from V and 7 bases from J, with 10 bases in between. Germline values: CDR1 SGHTA, CDR2 FQGNSA. The CDR3 runs 14 residues. This CDR3 is CASSLGGDAEKLFF. CDR3 DNA sequence: TGTGCCAGCAGCTTAGGGGGGGACGCTGAAAAACTGTTTTTT.

This chain joins TRBV21-1 and TRBJ2-7; whether TRBD1, the table's D call, matches the DNA was not checked. TRBV21-1 is a listed pseudogene. This CDR3 region has 16 residues. This CDR3 is CASSKSRDRGTYEQYF. CDR3 coding DNA: TGTGCCAGCAGCAAATCCAGGGACAGGGGGACCTACGAGCAGTACTTC.

This clone was counted a few times. The chain combines TRBV6-2 or TRBV6-3 with TRBJ1-6; 7 positions agree with TRBD1. This CDR3 region has 17 residues. The germline CDR1 and CDR2 sequences are MNHEY and SVGEGT. V gave up 1 base and J gave up 2 bases; unmatched junction bases: 5. DNA of the CDR3: TGTGCCAGCAGTTACTTCAGACAGGGCGCCTATAATTCACCCCTCCACTTT. Translated: CASSYFRQGAYNSPLHF.

The chain couples TRBV2 to TRBJ1-2, with 8 bases aligning to TRBD1. V trimming: 6 bases; J trimming: 8 bases; junction bases outside the gene matches: 11. CDR3 length: 14 amino acids. Germline V gives CDR1 SNHLY, CDR2 FYNNEI. The CDR3 reads CASRPRQGYAGYTF. Written as DNA, the CDR3 is TGTGCCAGCAGGCCGAGACAGGGGTACGCGGGCTACACCTTC.

The chain combines TRBV9 with TRBJ2-3; a possible D gene is TRBD2 (5 bases). The CDR3 length is 13 residues. CDR1 is SGDLS, CDR2 YYNGEE, per germline. V was pared by 4 bases and J by 8 bases, with 14 bases between. CDR3 bases: TGTGCCAGCAGCACTACTAGAGTCGGTACGCAGTATTTT. This codes for CASSTTRVGTQYF.